These T cell receptor beta chains were read from a single sample in a study of beta chain features in type 1 diabetes. Assay used: immunoSEQ multiplex PCR; TCRdb lists only in-frame clones, some missing. Of about 700,000 clones listed, around 15% are singletons. Sequenced input: naive CD4+ T cells from blood. These receptors all stem from a man aged 18 to 35 with type 1 diabetes. The CDR3 runs from the conserved cysteine through the conserved F or W. A D gene is named only where the DNA matches it firmly. Size is omitted from some rows. Given values are once, few, many or a class for expanded clones.

abundance,j_gene,d_gene,v_gene,CDR3nt,CDR3aa
-,TRBJ2-1,-,TRBV10-3,TGTGCCATCAGTGCAGGCCCGAGCTCCTACAATGAGCAGTTCTTC,CAISAGPSSYNEQFF
few,TRBJ2-1,TRBD2,TRBV14,TGTGCCAGCAGCCAACTAGCGGGGGCGCACAATGAGCAGTTCTTC,CASSQLAGAHNEQFF
-,TRBJ1-2,-,TRBV10-3,TGTGCCATCAGCGAAGAGGATGCAGCTAACTATGGCTACACCTTC,CAISEEDAANYGYTF
-,TRBJ1-5,TRBD1,TRBV7-6,TGTGCCAGCAGCTTAATAGAGGACAGGGCAGGCAATCAGCCCCAGCATTTT,CASSLIEDRAGNQPQHF
few,TRBJ2-1,-,TRBV21-1,TGTGCCAGCAGCAAGACAGGGCGGGCTGCAATCGATGAGCAGTTCTTC,CASSKTGRAAIDEQFF
few,TRBJ1-4,-,TRBV7-8,TGTGCCAGCAGCTTAGGGGGCAGTTCAACTAATGAAAAACTGTTTTTT,CASSLGGSSTNEKLFF
-,TRBJ1-3,TRBD1,TRBV4-1,TGCGCCAGCAGCCTCCCGGACAGGGTCATAAACACCATATATTTT,CASSLPDRVINTIYF
-,TRBJ2-1,-,TRBV29-1,TGCAGCGTTGGGGGATCTGGCTACTACAATGAGCAGTTCTTC,CSVGGSGYYNEQFF
-,TRBJ2-1,TRBD1,TRBV5-1,TGCGCCAGCAGCCTGGGGACAGGGTATGAGCAGTTCTTC,CASSLGTGYEQFF
few,TRBJ2-1,-,TRBV5-1,TGCGCCAGCAGCCTGTCTTACAATGAGCAGTTCTTC,CASSLSYNEQFF
-,TRBJ2-5,TRBD1,TRBV6-5,TGTGCCAGCAGTTACCCTCGGACAGGGGGTCGGGAGACCCAGTACTTC,CASSYPRTGGRETQYF
few,TRBJ2-5,-,TRBV27,TGTGCCAGCAGTTTTAGGCCCCAAGAGACCCAGTACTTC,CASSFRPQETQYF
-,TRBJ1-6,-,TRBV5-8,TGTGCCAGCAGCTTGTGGGGCAGAGTCCAACCCCTCCACTTT,CASSLWGRVQPLHF
-,TRBJ1-5,-,TRBV6-1,TGTGCCAGCAGCCCCAGCGGCGGGGCAAATCAGCCCCAGCATTTT,CASSPSGGANQPQHF
few,TRBJ1-2,-,TRBV4-1,TGCGCCAGCAGCCAAGATATGGGGTACTATGGCTACACCTTC,CASSQDMGYYGYTF
few,TRBJ2-7,TRBD1,TRBV29-1,TGCAGCGGCAACGACAGGGGCCCTACCTACGAGCAGTACTTC,CSGNDRGPTYEQYF
-,TRBJ2-1,TRBD2,TRBV6-5,TGTGCCAGCAGCCTCCTAGCGGGGGGGAACAATGAGCAGTTCTTC,CASSLLAGGNNEQFF
few,TRBJ2-5,-,TRBV6-5,TGTGCCAGCGGGGGCCCCCAAGAGACCCAGTACTTC,CASGGPQETQYF
-,TRBJ1-6,-,TRBV18,TGTGCCAGCTCACAAGCCGGGACAAAAGATTCACCCCTCCACTTT,CASSQAGTKDSPLHF
-,TRBJ1-1,TRBD1,TRBV7-9,TGTGCCAGCAGCCCCCCGGACAGGGGAGCCACTGAAGCTTTCTTT,CASSPPDRGATEAFF
-,TRBJ1-1,TRBD1,TRBV28,TGTGCCAGCAGTTTCCCCGGGACAGGGACGAACACTGAAGCTTTCTTT,CASSFPGTGTNTEAFF
-,TRBJ2-2,-,TRBV29-1,TGCAGCGTTGCCCCGGGACTGACAAACACCGGGGAGCTGTTTTTT,CSVAPGLTNTGELFF